Listed here are 28 T cell receptor beta chains from one sample, sequenced in a study of shared clonotypes between healthy human individuals. Clones were sequenced by immunoSEQ multiplex PCR, and TCRdb holds only the in-frame ones, with some missing. The sample has hundreds of thousands of clones; about 98% are singletons. Selected positively for CCR7 and CD45RO-negative, naive CD8 cells excluded terminally differentiated effector memory CD45RA+ cells. Sequencing input: naive CD8+ T cells sorted from blood. Receptor source: a man aged 30-40 years in good health.

This chain links TRBV11-3 with TRBJ2-2; no firm D call. Between the trimmed V and J ends, which lost 0 bases and 6 bases, there was a span of 8 bases. Germline CDR1 is SGHNT and CDR2 is YENEEA. The CDR3 runs 14 residues. For the CDR3, the DNA is TGTGCCAGCAGCTTAGATCTGGCGTCCGGGGAGCTGTTTTTT. Its protein product is CASSLDLASGELFF.

The chain links TRBV4-3 to TRBJ1-1, with D hard to call. Germline CDR1 reads LGHNA; CDR2 reads YSLEER. The CDR3 sequence is 13 residues long. V gave up 0 bases and J gave up 5 bases, with 7 bases separating them. The CDR3 nucleotides read TGCGCCAGCAGCCAAGACGGTTGGACTGAAGCTTTCTTT. As protein: CASSQDGWTEAFF.

CDR3 sequence reads: CASTSGVRQFF. The CDR3, as DNA: TGTGCCAGCACCTCCGGGGTTAGGCAGTTCTTC. J is TRBJ2-1 and V is TRBV5-6, with D perhaps matching TRBD2 (5 bases). Germline V gene lookup returns CDR1 SGHDT and CDR2 YYEEEE. The germline V and J ends were trimmed by 6 bases and 12 bases, with 13 bases remaining between them. The CDR3 loop spans 11 amino acids. Looking up the rest from reference TRBV5-6 and TRBJ2-1 gives the full variable domain: DAGVTQSPTHLIKTRGQQVTLRCSPKSGHDTVSWYQQALGQGPQFIFQYYEEEERQRGNFPDRFSGHQFPNYSSELNVNALLLGDSALYLCASTSGVRQFFGPGTRLTVL.

This sequence joins TRBV2 and TRBJ1-1; 8 bases agree with TRBD1. The junction had 8 bases not matched to a gene; V was cut back by 1 base and J by 7 bases. The CDR3 consists of 15 residues. Germline CDR1 is SNHLY and CDR2 is FYNNEI. The CDR3 region is CASSEGDRGPYEAFF. The CDR3 DNA reads as TGTGCCAGCAGTGAAGGTGACAGGGGTCCTTATGAAGCTTTCTTT.

The V and J genes are TRBV29-1 and TRBJ2-2; TRBD1 agrees at 9 bases. Trimming took 1 base from V and 2 from J; bases not matched to a gene: 11. Germline CDR1 and CDR2: SQVTM and ANQGSEA. This CDR3 spans 18 amino acids. CDR3 in amino acids: CSVEVWDRVGDNTGELFF. The CDR3 DNA is TGCAGCGTTGAAGTCTGGGACAGGGTTGGGGATAACACCGGGGAGCTGTTTTTT.

The V and J genes are TRBV7-9 and TRBJ2-7, with TRBD2 matching over 9 bases. V gave up 5 bases and J gave up 3 bases; unmatched junction bases: 8. CDR1 and CDR2 (germline): SEHNR, FQNEAQ (reference sequence). The CDR3 consists of 15 residues. CDR3 DNA sequence: TGTGCCAGCAGCCGTAGCGGGGGCCTTAACTACGAGCAGTACTTC. It is translated as CASSRSGGLNYEQYF.

This chain uses TRBV27 with TRBJ1-1, with D possibly TRBD1 on 5 matching bases. Deletions cut 0 bases from V and 4 bases from J, with 12 bases between. The V gene's germline CDR1 is MNHEY and CDR2 SMNVEV (reference sequence). This CDR3 is 15 amino acids long. As DNA, the CDR3 is TGTGCCAGCAGTTTATCAAGGGGATGGGGCACTGAAGCTTTCTTT. It specifies CASSLSRGWGTEAFF.

The genes are TRBV5-4 and TRBJ2-7; D gene uncertain. The CDR3 has 15 residues. The ends were cut back, 7 bases at V and 2 bases at J, with 19 bases in the middle. Per the germline V gene, CDR1 is SGHNT and CDR2 is YYREEE (reference sequence). The CDR3 DNA reads TGTGCCAGCGCCCCGTGGAATAGCCCCCCCTACGAGCAGTACTTC. This sequence encodes CASAPWNSPPYEQYF.

The rearrangement uses TRBV27 and TRBJ2-5; D may be TRBD1 (5 bases). This CDR3 contains 11 residues. Germline V gives CDR1 MNHEY, CDR2 SMNVEV (reference sequence). V gave up 4 bases and J gave up 7 bases, with 7 bases separating them. In nucleotides, the CDR3 is TGTGCCAGCAGTTCTAGGGGGACCCAGTACTTC. It codes for CASSSRGTQYF.

The chain carries TRBV7-3 and TRBJ2-7; 10 nucleotides agree with TRBD2. CDR1 and CDR2 (germline): SGHTA, FQGTGA. Trimming cost V 5 bases and J 2 bases; bases outside gene matches: 6. This CDR3 contains 15 residues. The CDR3 sequence: CASSETAGGPYEQYF. CDR3 in DNA: TGTGCCAGCAGCGAAACAGCGGGAGGGCCCTACGAGCAGTACTTC.

This sequence joins TRBV10-3 and TRBJ2-7; 15 bases agree with TRBD2. V shed 3 bases, J shed 2 bases, and the junction held 8 bases outside the gene matches. The CDR3 contains 18 residues. Germline V CDR1 and CDR2: ENHRY, SYGVKD. The CDR3 sequence: CAISDPGLAGGGAYEQYF. CDR3 nucleotides: TGTGCCATCAGTGACCCGGGACTAGCGGGAGGTGGGGCCTACGAGCAGTACTTC.

This clone was counted only a few times. The chain joins TRBV28 to TRBJ1-2; D is unclear. CDR3 length: 14 residues. The ends were cut back, 5 bases at V and 6 bases at J, with 16 bases in the middle. Germline loops: CDR1 MDHEN, CDR2 SYDVKM. The DNA for the CDR3 is TGTGCCAGCAGTAAACGGACCGTGCGGGATGGCTACACCTTC. This gives the protein CASSKRTVRDGYTF.

The chain uses TRBV7-9 and TRBJ2-2; 11 nucleotides match TRBD2. Losses at the gene ends were 4 bases for V and 1 base for J; bases not matched to a gene: 8. Germline CDR1 SEHNR, CDR2 FQNEAQ (reference sequence). The CDR3 loop spans 18 amino acids. The CDR3 DNA follows: TGTGCCAGCAGCTCTTCCGCCACTAGCGGGGGGAACACCGGGGAGCTGTTTTTT. This sequence encodes CASSSSATSGGNTGELFF.

V gene TRBV13 combines with J gene TRBJ1-2; weak D call: TRBD1 (6 bases). The germline gives CDR1 PRHDT, CDR2 FYEKMQ (reference sequence). V lost 5 bases and J lost 7, with 17 bases in between. The CDR3 consists of 14 residues. CDR3 DNA: TGTGCCAGCAGCCACCTCGGGGGGCAGACTGGCTACACCTTC. This sequence encodes CASSHLGGQTGYTF.

V is TRBV9 and J is TRBJ2-2, with 9 positions matching TRBD2. Germline values: CDR1 SGDLS, CDR2 YYNGEE. The ends lost 3 bases at V and 1 base at J; junction bases unmatched: 10. The CDR3 consists of 18 residues. Here the CDR3 DNA reads TGTGCCAGCAGCGAGCTAGTAAGAGCGGGGGGGAACACCGGGGAGCTGTTTTTT. Protein product: CASSELVRAGGNTGELFF. The full variable domain, completed using reference TRBV9 and TRBJ2-2, is DSGVTQTPKHLITATGQRVTLRCSPRSGDLSVYWYQQSLDQGLQFLIQYYNGEERAKGNILERFSAQQFPDLHSELNLSSLELGDSALYFCASSELVRAGGNTGELFFGEGSRLTVL.

The rearrangement links TRBV28 to TRBJ2-7; weak D call: TRBD1 (5 bases). CDR1 and CDR2 from the germline V gene are MDHEN and SYDVKM. The CDR3 runs 15 residues. V was pared by 1 base and J by 0 bases, with 10 bases between. The CDR3 DNA reads as TGTGCCAGCAGTTTATCCACAGGAAACTCCTACGAGCAGTACTTC. Translating gives CASSLSTGNSYEQYF.

The genes are TRBV27 and TRBJ2-3, with D possibly matching TRBD2 (5 bases). The CDR3 runs to 13 residues. Trimming cost V 4 bases and J 7 bases, with 12 bases left between them. The V gene's germline CDR1 is MNHEY and CDR2 SMNVEV (reference sequence). The CDR3 nucleotides read TGTGCCAGCAGTTCCCTACTAGGGAATACGCAGTATTTT. Protein product: CASSSLLGNTQYF.

The chain employs TRBV19 and TRBJ2-2; D not certain. Germline V gene sequence: CDR1 LNHDA, CDR2 SQIVND (reference sequence). Trimming removed 5 bases at V and 5 bases at J, with 15 bases between. CDR3 length: 15 residues. CDR3 loop: CASSPPSLGTGELFF. CDR3 nucleotide sequence: TGTGCCAGTAGTCCACCCAGCTTGGGAACCGGGGAGCTGTTTTTT.

This clone came up once. The V gene is TRBV10-2, the J gene TRBJ2-7; TRBD1 aligns across 7 bases. This CDR3 comprises 14 residues. J gave up 3 bases and V 6 bases, and 8 bases lay outside the gene matches. Germline loops: CDR1 WSHSY, CDR2 SAAADI. CDR3 in DNA: TGCGCCAGCAGAGTTAGGGCAGGGGGCTACGAGCAGTACTTC. Translated, it gives CASRVRAGGYEQYF.

This clone was seen a handful of times. V is TRBV11-2 and J is TRBJ2-7, with TRBD2 identical over 8 bases. CDR1 is SGHAT, CDR2 FQNNGV, per germline. The V and J ends lost 5 bases and 4 bases, in that order; junction bases with no gene match: 10. The CDR3 length is 15 residues. In nucleotides, the CDR3 is TGTGCCAGCAGCCCAGCGGGAGAAGTGGTTTACGAGCAGTACTTC. Translation: CASSPAGEVVYEQYF. Drawing the rest from reference TRBV11-2 and TRBJ2-7, the complete variable domain is EAGVAQSPRYKIIEKRQSVAFWCNPISGHATLYWYQQILGQGPKLLIQFQNNGVVDDSQLPKDRFSAERLKGVDSTLKIQPAKLEDSAVYLCASSPAGEVVYEQYFGPGTRLTVT.

This clone was counted once. The rearrangement uses TRBV29-1 and TRBJ1-3; a possible D gene is TRBD1 (5 bases). Germline CDR1 is SQVTM and CDR2 is ANQGSEA. The CDR3 spans 14 residues. The germline V and J ends were trimmed by 7 bases and 0 bases, with 13 bases remaining between them. This chain's CDR3 is CSATTVLSGNTIYF. CDR3 DNA: TGCAGCGCTACGACAGTCCTCTCTGGAAACACCATATATTTT.

The V call is TRBV7-9, the J call TRBJ2-7; D gene ambiguous. Looked up from germline, CDR1 is SEHNR and CDR2 is FQNEAQ (reference sequence). Trimming cost V 5 bases and J 7 bases, with 12 bases left between them. The CDR3 sequence is 12 residues long. CDR3 sequence: CASSISGREQYF. In DNA, the CDR3 is TGTGCCAGCAGCATAAGTGGCCGGGAGCAGTACTTC.

CDR3 DNA sequence: TGTGCCAGCAGCTTAAGTGGCGGCACATCCTACAATGAGCAGTTCTTC. This gives the protein CASSLSGGTSYNEQFF. The chain combines TRBV7-9 with TRBJ2-1; D gene uncertain. The CDR3 consists of 16 residues. The germline V gene has CDR1 SEHNR and CDR2 FQNEAQ (reference sequence). V lost 2 bases, J lost 1 base, and 12 bases lay in between.

The rearrangement joins TRBV2 to TRBJ2-7; a weak D match, TRBD2 (6 bases). This CDR3 is built from 14 residues. Germline CDR1 SNHLY, CDR2 FYNNEI. Trimming left V 5 bases short and J 2 bases short, with 13 bases between. The CDR3 loop reads CASSQAGRAYEQYF. In DNA, the CDR3 is TGTGCCAGCAGTCAGGCGGGAAGGGCCTACGAGCAGTACTTC.

This clone was observed a single time. Different DNA sequences within this sample yield the same CDR3. This rearrangement joins TRBV5-5 to TRBJ2-7; TRBD1 aligns across 7 bases. J was trimmed by 7 bases and V by 0 bases; bases with no gene match: 1. Germline values: CDR1 SGHKS, CDR2 YYEKEE (reference sequence). The CDR3 contains 12 residues. The CDR3 loop is CASSLGTGEQYF. DNA for the CDR3: TGTGCCAGCAGCTTGGGGACAGGAGAGCAGTACTTC.

The chain employs TRBV2 and TRBJ1-1; the D is unclear. This CDR3 is built from 14 residues. Germline CDR1 SNHLY, CDR2 FYNNEI. The V end lost 5 bases, the J end lost 0 bases, and 10 bases lay between the germline ends. CDR3 sequence reads: CASSMTSVNTEAFF. In DNA form, the CDR3 reads TGTGCCAGCAGTATGACGTCGGTGAACACTGAAGCTTTCTTT.

This sequence joins TRBV7-9 and TRBJ2-5; 7 nucleotides match TRBD2. The V gene end was trimmed by 1 base and the J gene end by 5 bases; junction bases not matched to a gene: 4. The V gene's germline CDR1 is SEHNR and CDR2 FQNEAQ (reference sequence). There are 14 residues in the CDR3. The CDR3 bases are TGTGCCAGCAGCTTAGAGCGGGGTTGGGAGACCCAGTACTTC. It specifies CASSLERGWETQYF.

This chain joins TRBV2 and TRBJ1-1; D gene ambiguous. Trimming took 6 bases from V and 1 from J, leaving 12 bases between them. Germline CDR1 SNHLY, CDR2 FYNNEI. CDR3 size: 14 residues. In DNA, the CDR3 is TGTGCCAGCAGGGAAAGCTTTAAGAACACTGAAGCTTTCTTT. As protein: CASRESFKNTEAFF.